This T cell receptor (beta chain) was identified during a study of low-dose radiotherapy and immunotherapy resistance in tumors. Overall study context: Intravenous nivolumab 240 mg every two weeks plus ipilimumab 1 mg/kg every six weeks was given to patients.

Time point of the sample: after trial treatment. Treatment noted: LDRT plus nivolumab, ipilimumab, low-dose cyclophosphamide and aspirin (RACIN trial). Each eligible patient had an advanced solid tumor, and these tumors lacked tumor-infiltrating lymphocytes. Both TCRalpha and TCRbeta chains were reverse transcribed with V-gene-specific primers. PCR amplification of the TCRs was performed with Phusion for 20 to 25 PCR cycles, and it relied on a constant-region primer together with a V-primer adapter. TCRdb redid the calling of the reads with MiXCR, one entry per CDR3 protein. The sample consists of around 80,000 distinct CDR3 sequences, 17% of them appearing once. The V gene end was trimmed by 0 bases and the J gene end by 5 bases; junction bases not matched to a gene: 11. Germline CDR1 SGDLS, CDR2 YYNGEE. The CDR3 covers 16 residues.

The sequence came from a male donor with prostate cancer. The gene calls are TRBV9 and TRBJ2-7, with 7 nucleotides matching TRBD2. Material: PBMCs, obtained after low-dose radiotherapy plus immunotherapy. CDR3: CASSVAVGGPSNEQYF. The CDR3 DNA sequence: TGTGCCAGCAGCGTAGCGGTGGGAGGGCCCTCAAACGAGCAGTACTTC.